These 23 T cell receptor beta chains were all obtained from the same sample, sequenced in a study of shared clonotypes between healthy human individuals. Assay: immunoSEQ multiplex PCR; the TCRdb copy retains only in-frame clones and omits some. The sample yields about 2 million clones, roughly 94% seen once. The sample comprised naive CD4+ T cells sorted from blood. The subset is: CD45RA+ positively selected. Receptors originate from a young man in good health.

The V and J genes are TRBV29-1 and TRBJ1-1; perhaps TRBD1 as D (5 bases). The germline gives CDR1 SQVTM, CDR2 ANQGSEA. The CDR3 consists of 12 residues. In nucleotides, the CDR3 is TGCACCTCAGGTGACAGCAACACTGAAGCTTTCTTT. As protein: CTSGDSNTEAFF.

The chain employs TRBV27 and TRBJ1-2, with D uncertain. CDR1 and CDR2 from the germline V gene are MNHEY and SMNVEV (reference sequence). The CDR3 runs to 15 residues. The V end was cut by 1 base, the J end by 5 bases, with 14 bases between. The CDR3, as DNA: TGTGCCAGCAGTTTATATGGAGGGAGGGAATATGGCTACACCTTC. Its translation: CASSLYGGREYGYTF.

This clone was recorded once. The chain uses TRBV30 and TRBJ2-7; D unresolved. The V gene's germline CDR1 is GTSNPN and CDR2 SVGIG (reference sequence). V was pared by 0 bases and J by 0 bases, with 24 bases between. The CDR3 extends over 19 amino acids. The CDR3 protein is CAWSVIGEQWTVNSYEQYF. In DNA, the CDR3 is TGTGCCTGGAGTGTAATTGGGGAACAATGGACCGTAAACTCCTACGAGCAGTACTTC. Full variable domain (outside the CDR3, taken from reference TRBV30 and TRBJ2-7): SQTIHQWPATLVQPVGSPLSLECTVEGTSNPNLYWYRQAAGRGLQLLFYSVGIGQISSEVPQNLSASRPQDRQFILSSKKLLLSDSGFYLCAWSVIGEQWTVNSYEQYFGPGTRLTVT.

The chain recombines TRBV27 with TRBJ2-2; D perhaps matches TRBD1 (6 bases). Per germline, CDR1 MNHEY and CDR2 SMNVEV (reference sequence). The ends were cut back, 6 bases at V and 4 bases at J, with 15 bases in the middle. The CDR3 covers 15 residues. The CDR3 nucleotides read TGTGCCAGCAGGTCCACAGGGTTGGGCACCGGGGAGCTGTTTTTT. Translated: CASRSTGLGTGELFF.

J is TRBJ2-7 and V is TRBV6-1; 7 bases line up with TRBD2. The CDR3 runs to 16 residues. After removal of 0 bases from V and 6 bases from J, the junction contained 11 bases not matched to a gene. CDR1 is MNHNS and CDR2 is SASEGT in the germline V gene. The DNA of the CDR3 is TGTGCCAGCAGTGAAGCGGACCCTGTGGTAGCGGGCGAGCAGTACTTC. Translating it yields CASSEADPVVAGEQYF.

The V and J genes are TRBV25-1 and TRBJ1-5; 8 bases map to TRBD1. CDR3 length equals 14 residues. Per the germline V gene, CDR1 is MGHDK and CDR2 is SYGVNS. The J segment lost 6 bases and the V segment lost 4 bases, leaving 5 bases of the junction unmatched. The CDR3 sequence: CASSATGTGQPQHF. The CDR3, as DNA: TGTGCCAGCAGTGCGACCGGGACAGGTCAGCCCCAGCATTTT.

This clone was seen only once. The chain has TRBV5-1 and TRBJ2-7; 8 nucleotides line up with TRBD1. The V gene end was trimmed by 3 bases and the J gene end by 3 bases; junction bases not matched to a gene: 5. Per germline, CDR1 SGHRS and CDR2 YFSETQ. This CDR3 is 14 amino acids long. DNA for the CDR3: TGCGCCAGCAGCTCCCGGGACAGGAACTACGAGCAGTACTTC. Amino acids: CASSSRDRNYEQYF.

The chain employs TRBV11-3 and TRBJ2-7; possibly TRBD1 or TRBD2 for D (7 bases each). The V and J ends lost 5 bases and 4 bases respectively, with 18 bases between them. In germline, CDR1 is SGHNT, CDR2 YENEEA. The CDR3 runs 15 residues. CDR3 nucleotide sequence: TGTGCCAGCAGCGTAACAGGGGAGGGAGGGTACGAGCAGTACTTC. It encodes CASSVTGEGGYEQYF.

The chain uses TRBV19 and TRBJ1-2, with D maybe TRBD1 (5 bases). Trimming took 3 bases from V and 4 from J, leaving 12 bases between them. Germline lookup yields CDR1 LNHDA and CDR2 SQIVND (reference sequence). The CDR3 length is 14 residues. CDR3 sequence reads: CASSILWDGYGYTF. The CDR3, as DNA: TGTGCCAGTAGTATTCTTTGGGACGGCTATGGCTACACCTTC.

The rearrangement joins TRBV6-1 to TRBJ2-5; TRBD1 agrees at 9 bases. V lost 4 bases and J lost 3; bases outside the gene matches: 3. This CDR3 has 14 amino acids. Germline loops: CDR1 MNHNS, CDR2 SASEGT. This CDR3 reads CASSGGQGKETQYF. Here the CDR3 DNA reads TGTGCCAGCAGTGGAGGACAGGGGAAAGAGACCCAGTACTTC.

This clone was found many times. V gene TRBV4-1 combines with J gene TRBJ2-5; 7 nucleotides align to TRBD1. Germline values: CDR1 MGHRA, CDR2 YSYEKL. Trimming took 3 bases from V and 4 from J; bases not matched to a gene: 5. The CDR3 extends over 14 amino acids. The CDR3 sequence is CASSQERGLETQYF. The CDR3 bases are TGCGCCAGCAGCCAGGAGAGGGGGCTAGAGACCCAGTACTTC.

This chain joins TRBV5-1 and TRBJ2-4, with 7 positions matching TRBD1. The CDR3 runs to 14 residues. Unmatched junction bases numbered 3, after V lost 5 bases and J lost 1 base. CDR1 and CDR2 (germline): SGHRS, YFSETQ. The CDR3 reads CASRDRDAKNIQYF. The DNA of the CDR3 is TGCGCCAGCAGAGACAGGGATGCCAAAAACATTCAGTACTTC.

V gene TRBV7-2 combines with J gene TRBJ2-5; D unresolved. The CDR3 is made up of 16 amino acids. Per the germline V gene, CDR1 is SGHTA and CDR2 is FQGNSA. With 1 base removed from V and 2 bases from J, the gap between germline ends came to 14 bases. The CDR3 DNA sequence: TGTGCCAGCAGCTTAGGGGTATTGGGCAGACAAGAGACCCAGTACTTC. Residues: CASSLGVLGRQETQYF.

The chain combines TRBV5-6 with TRBJ1-1; 8 bases align to TRBD1. With 4 bases clipped from V and 1 base from J, the junction kept 3 bases outside the gene matches. Germline V CDR1 and CDR2: SGHDT, YYEEEE. The CDR3 is made up of 14 amino acids. The CDR3 coding sequence is TGTGCCAGCAGCACAGGACAGGGGAACACTGAAGCTTTCTTT. Encoded protein: CASSTGQGNTEAFF.

This clone was recorded only once. The chain joins TRBV7-2 to TRBJ1-2, with 8 bases identical to TRBD1. Germline loops: CDR1 SGHTA, CDR2 FQGNSA. CDR3 length: 15 residues. V was pared by 0 bases and J by 4 bases, with 4 bases of the junction left unmatched. CDR3 DNA sequence: TGTGCCAGCAGCTTAGCGCAGGGGGCGGGCTATGGCTACACCTTC. Encoded protein: CASSLAQGAGYGYTF.

This clone was detected once. The chain carries TRBV4-1 and TRBJ1-4; 7 bases fit TRBD1. V lost 5 bases to trimming and J lost 5 bases; unmatched junction nucleotides: 14. Germline V CDR1 and CDR2: MGHRA, YSYEKL. The CDR3 length is 17 residues. The CDR3 DNA sequence: TGCGCCAGCAGCGGTAGTGGGACAGCTAGGGGGAATGAAAAACTGTTTTTT. Encoded protein: CASSGSGTARGNEKLFF.

The genes are TRBV29-1 and TRBJ1-3, with TRBD1 as a possible D gene (5 bases). Deletions cut 6 bases from V and 4 bases from J, with 10 bases between. The CDR3 runs to 12 residues. The germline CDR1 and CDR2 sequences are SQVTM and ANQGSEA. CDR3 nucleotides: TGCAGCGTCCGGGACGGGGGAAACACCATATATTTT. Residues: CSVRDGGNTIYF.

V usage is TRBV7-9 and J usage is TRBJ2-7, with 8 positions matching TRBD1. V lost 4 bases to trimming and J lost 7 bases; unmatched junction nucleotides: 6. The CDR3 is 13 residues long. CDR1 is SEHNR and CDR2 is FQNEAQ in the germline V gene (reference sequence). In DNA, the CDR3 is TGTGCCAGCAGCTCGACAGGGGTAGAAGAGCAGTACTTC. This translates into CASSSTGVEEQYF.

The rearrangement links TRBV27 to TRBJ2-3, with TRBD2 matching 8 bases. The CDR3 loop spans 15 amino acids. Trimming cost V 2 bases and J 2 bases; bases outside gene matches: 3. Germline CDR1 MNHEY, CDR2 SMNVEV (reference sequence). The CDR3 sequence is CASSLKAGATDTQYF. The CDR3 DNA reads as TGTGCCAGCAGTTTAAAAGCGGGGGCCACAGATACGCAGTATTTT.

The CDR3 spells CASSEGGTGEPLHF. The CDR3 DNA reads as TGTGCCAGCAGTGAAGGGGGGACAGGCGAACCCCTCCACTTT. The V gene is TRBV2, the J gene TRBJ1-6; 8 bases fit TRBD1. The CDR3 is made up of 14 amino acids. Trimming cost V 1 base and J 12 bases; bases outside gene matches: 5. Germline CDR1 SNHLY, CDR2 FYNNEI.

This clone came up once. This chain joins TRBV19 and TRBJ1-4; D is undetermined. V was trimmed by 3 bases and J by 8 bases, leaving 16 bases between them. The CDR3 sequence is 15 residues long. CDR1 and CDR2 from the germline V gene are LNHDA and SQIVND (reference sequence). CDR3 protein: CASSMASGLREKLFF. CDR3 nucleotide sequence: TGTGCCAGTAGTATGGCGTCCGGGTTGCGGGAAAAACTGTTTTTT.

A few counts support this clone. V and J are TRBV5-1 and TRBJ1-4, with D hard to call. The CDR3 length is 15 residues. The germline CDR1 and CDR2 sequences are SGHRS and YFSETQ. Trimming removed 0 bases at V and 4 bases at J, with 10 bases between. CDR3 nucleotides: TGCGCCAGCAGCTTGGCCTTGAATCTTAATGAAAAACTGTTTTTT. Its protein product is CASSLALNLNEKLFF. The variable domain in full, completed from reference TRBV5-1 and TRBJ1-4, reads KAGVTQTPRYLIKTRGQQVTLSCSPISGHRSVSWYQQTPGQGLQFLFEYFSETQRNKGNFPGRFSGRQFSNSRSEMNVSTLELGDSALYLCASSLALNLNEKLFFGSGTQLSVL.

The chain links TRBV28 to TRBJ2-7; D may correspond to TRBD1 or TRBD2 (6 bases each). V was clipped by 9 bases and J by 2 bases, with 14 bases between them. In germline, CDR1 is MDHEN, CDR2 SYDVKM. This CDR3 has 13 amino acids. CDR3 loop: CASGQRVPYEQYF. CDR3 nucleotides: TGTGCCAGTGGACAGCGGGTCCCCTACGAGCAGTACTTC.